The present TCR beta chain was sequenced within a study of tumor-infiltrating lymphocytes in oesophageal squamous cell carcinoma. TCRdb re-derived calls from the PCR reads in MiXCR, one entry per CDR3 protein. The sample has about 2,600 distinct CDR3 sequences, about 15% seen once. CDR1 and CDR2 from the germline V gene are SQVTM and ANQGSEA. V lost 7 bases and J 0 bases, leaving 9 bases between the germline ends. The CDR3 contains 12 residues. This clonotype occurred a few times. The sample taken for sequencing was esophageal tumor tissue. This clonotype was obtained from a male donor with esophageal squamous cell carcinoma. V and J are TRBV29-1 and TRBJ1-1; the D is unclear. CDR3 protein: CSARTMNTEAFF. Written as DNA, the CDR3 is TGCAGCGCCAGGACCATGAACACTGAAGCTTTCTTT. The full variable domain, with the rest looked up from reference TRBV29-1 and TRBJ1-1, is SAVISQKPSRDICQRGTSLTIQCQVDSQVTMMFWYRQQPGQSLTLIATANQGSEATYESGFVIDKFPISRPNLTFSTLTVSNMSPEDSSIYLCSARTMNTEAFFGQGTRLTVV.